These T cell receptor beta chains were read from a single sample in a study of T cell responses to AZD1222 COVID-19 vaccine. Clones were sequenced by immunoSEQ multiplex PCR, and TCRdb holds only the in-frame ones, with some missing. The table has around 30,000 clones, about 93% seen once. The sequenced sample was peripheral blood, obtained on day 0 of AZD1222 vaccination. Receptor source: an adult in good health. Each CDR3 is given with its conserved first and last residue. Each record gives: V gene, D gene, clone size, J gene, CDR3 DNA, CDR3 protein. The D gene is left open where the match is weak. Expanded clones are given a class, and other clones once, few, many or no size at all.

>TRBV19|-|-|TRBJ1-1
TGTGCCAGTAGTTCCCGGATGAACACTGAAGCTTTCTTT
CASSSRMNTEAFF
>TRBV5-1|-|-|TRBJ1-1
TGCGCCAGCAGCTTGGCAGGGGACAACACTGAAGCTTTCTTT
CASSLAGDNTEAFF
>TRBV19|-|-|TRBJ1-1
TGTGCCAGTAGTATTAAGGTCCTCGGGGCAGCTTTCTTT
CASSIKVLGAAFF
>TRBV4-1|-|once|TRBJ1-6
TGCGCCAGCAGCCAGCCTCCCGGGCCCCTCCACTTT
CASSQPPGPLHF
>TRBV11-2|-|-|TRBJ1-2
TGTGCCAGCATGGGCTCTGGAGGGGGCTACACCTTC
CASMGSGGGYTF
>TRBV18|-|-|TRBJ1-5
TGTGCCAGCTCACCACCAGGGGATTGGAATCAGCCCCAGCATTTT
CASSPPGDWNQPQHF
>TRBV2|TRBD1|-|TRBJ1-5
TGTGCCAGCAGTGAAGCAGGGGGCCAGCCCCAGCATTTT
CASSEAGGQPQHF
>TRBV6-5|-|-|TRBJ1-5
TGTGCCAGCAGCCGTGGAGGCGCGGTCGATCAGCCCCAGCATTTT
CASSRGGAVDQPQHF
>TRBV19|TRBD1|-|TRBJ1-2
TGTGCCAGTAGTTTCCCGGGACAGGGGGACTATGGCTACACCTTC
CASSFPGQGDYGYTF
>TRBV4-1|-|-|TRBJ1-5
TGCGCCAGCAGCCTCGCCCCACAAATCAATCAGCCCCAGCATTTT
CASSLAPQINQPQHF
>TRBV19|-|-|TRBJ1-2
TGTGCCAGTAGTATGTCCACGGGGAGGGAGGCTAACTATGGCTACACCTTC
CASSMSTGREANYGYTF
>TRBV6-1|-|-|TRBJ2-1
TGTGCCAGCAGTGAATGGAGGGCCCCTAACAATGAGCAGTTCTTC
CASSEWRAPNNEQFF
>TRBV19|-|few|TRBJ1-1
TGTGCCAGTAGTATCCGGAAGGACAGTCCAACTGAAGCTTTCTTT
CASSIRKDSPTEAFF
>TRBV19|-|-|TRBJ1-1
TGTGCCAGTAGCCCGTTCGGGCTTGAAGCTTTCTTT
CASSPFGLEAFF
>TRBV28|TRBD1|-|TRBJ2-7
TGTGCCAGCAGTTTCTCCAGGGGGTCCTACGAGCAGTACTTC
CASSFSRGSYEQYF
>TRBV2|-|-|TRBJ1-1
TGTGCCAACCACTCGGTCGGGGGCTTCGGCACTGAAGCTTTCTTT
CANHSVGGFGTEAFF
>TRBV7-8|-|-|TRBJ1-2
TGTGCCAGCAGCTCAACTAGTGGCTACACCTTC
CASSSTSGYTF
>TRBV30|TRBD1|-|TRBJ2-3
TGTGCCTGGGCACAGGGGGCAAGCACAGATACGCAGTATTTT
CAWAQGASTDTQYF
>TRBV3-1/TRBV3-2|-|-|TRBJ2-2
TGTGCCAGCAGCCAAGGAAGGTACGGCGGGGAGCTGTTTTTT
CASSQGRYGGELFF
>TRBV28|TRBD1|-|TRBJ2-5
TGTGCCAGCAGTTTAGTGCCCCCGGGACAGGGGGTCAGGGAGACCCAGTACTTC
CASSLVPPGQGVRETQYF
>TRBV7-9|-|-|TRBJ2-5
TGTGCCAGCAGCTTAGCTGGGGAGACCCAGTACTTC
CASSLAGETQYF
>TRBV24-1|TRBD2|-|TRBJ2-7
TGTGCCACCAGTGATTTGGGCGGGAGGGAGAATCCCTACGAGCAGTACTTC
CATSDLGGRENPYEQYF
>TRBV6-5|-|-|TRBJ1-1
TGTGCCAGCCTCGGCCCGGGCACTGAAGCTTTCTTT
CASLGPGTEAFF
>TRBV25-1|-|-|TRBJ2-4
TGTGCCAGCAGTGAATCAGGCCGGATGGGGAACATTCAGTACTTC
CASSESGRMGNIQYF
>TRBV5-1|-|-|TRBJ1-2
TGCGCCAGCAGCTTGACTGGGGTTTATGGCTACACCTTC
CASSLTGVYGYTF
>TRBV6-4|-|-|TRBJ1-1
TGTGCCAGCAGTGAACTGGGGGGGGCCACTGAAGCTTTCTTT
CASSELGGATEAFF
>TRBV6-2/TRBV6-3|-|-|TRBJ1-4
TGTGCCAGCAGTTACTCGATACTCTTAACTAATGAAAAACTGTTTTTT
CASSYSILLTNEKLFF
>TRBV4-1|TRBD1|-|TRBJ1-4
TGCGCCAGCAGCCAAGGAGACAGGGGGCGGACTAATGAAAAACTGTTTTTT
CASSQGDRGRTNEKLFF
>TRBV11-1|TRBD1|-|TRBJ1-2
TGTGCCAGCAGCTCCGGACAGGGCAAGGGCTACACCTTC
CASSSGQGKGYTF
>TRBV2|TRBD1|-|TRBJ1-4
TGTGCCAGCAGAACAGGGGCAGGCGGTGAAAAACTGTTTTTT
CASRTGAGGEKLFF
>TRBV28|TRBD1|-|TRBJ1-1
TGTGCCAGCAGTGTAACAGGGGGCTACACTGAAGCTTTCTTT
CASSVTGGYTEAFF
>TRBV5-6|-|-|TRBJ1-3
TGTGCCAGCAGTTCGTTAGTCGACACCATATATTTT
CASSSLVDTIYF
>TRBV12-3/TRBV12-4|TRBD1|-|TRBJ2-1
TGTGCCAGCGGACAGGGGGCTTACAATGAGCAGTTCTTC
CASGQGAYNEQFF
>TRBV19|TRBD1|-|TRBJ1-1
TGTGCCAGTAGTATGGGCTATACAGGGGTGAACACTGAAGCTTTCTTT
CASSMGYTGVNTEAFF
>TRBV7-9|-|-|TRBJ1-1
TGTGCCAGCAGCTTACAGGGGAACACTGAAGCTTTCTTT
CASSLQGNTEAFF
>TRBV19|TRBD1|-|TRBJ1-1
TGTGCCAGTAGTACTGGGACAGGGGGTTATGAAGCTTTCTTT
CASSTGTGGYEAFF
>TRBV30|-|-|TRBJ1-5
TGTGCCTCTGCCCCCAGCAGAGATCAGCCCCAGCATTTT
CASAPSRDQPQHF
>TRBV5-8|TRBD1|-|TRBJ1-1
TGTGCCAGCAGCTTGTCAGGGGGCGCTCGCACTGAAGCTTTCTTT
CASSLSGGARTEAFF
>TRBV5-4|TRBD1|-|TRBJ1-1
TGTGCCAGCAGCTCCGGGACAGGAGGAAACACTGAAGCTTTCTTT
CASSSGTGGNTEAFF
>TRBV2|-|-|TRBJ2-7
TGTGCCAGCAGTGAAAGACCGGGACCCTCCTACGAGCAGTACTTC
CASSERPGPSYEQYF
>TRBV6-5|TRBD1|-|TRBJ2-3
TGTGCCAGCAGTCTGGGGACAGGCACAGATACGCAGTATTTT
CASSLGTGTDTQYF
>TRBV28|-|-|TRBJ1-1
TGTGCCAGCAGTTTGTCCTTTTCTGCTGAAGCTTTCTTT
CASSLSFSAEAFF
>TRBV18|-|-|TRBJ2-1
TGTGCCAGCTCACTTGGGGGCGGTTACAATGAGCAGTTCTTC
CASSLGGGYNEQFF
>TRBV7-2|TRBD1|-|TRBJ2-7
TGTGCCAGCAGCTTAAGGACAGGTGACGCCTACGAGCAGTACTTC
CASSLRTGDAYEQYF
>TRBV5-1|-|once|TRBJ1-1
TGCGCCAGCAGCGTTGGGGGCAGTGAAGCTTTCTTT
CASSVGGSEAFF
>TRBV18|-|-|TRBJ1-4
TGTGCCAGCTCACCCGAAGGGGAAAAACTGTTTTTT
CASSPEGEKLFF
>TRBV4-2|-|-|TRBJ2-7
TGTGCCAGCAGCCAAGGCAGGTTCTCCTACGAGCAGTACTTC
CASSQGRFSYEQYF
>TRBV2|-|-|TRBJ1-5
TGTGCCAGCAGTATGGACAGAGCCACTCAGCCCCAGCATTTT
CASSMDRATQPQHF
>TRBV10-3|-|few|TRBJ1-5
TGTGCCATCAGTGAGTTAGGGGATAATCAGCCCCAGCATTTT
CAISELGDNQPQHF
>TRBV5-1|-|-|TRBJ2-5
TGCGCCAGCAGCCTCCTTCTGGGAGAGACCCAGTACTTC
CASSLLLGETQYF
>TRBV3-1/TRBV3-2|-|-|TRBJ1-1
TGTGCCAGCAGCCAAGGGGACACTGAAGCTTTCTTT
CASSQGDTEAFF
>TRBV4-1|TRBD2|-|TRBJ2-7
TGCGCCAGCAGCCCCCGGACTAGAAGCTACGAGCAGTACTTC
CASSPRTRSYEQYF